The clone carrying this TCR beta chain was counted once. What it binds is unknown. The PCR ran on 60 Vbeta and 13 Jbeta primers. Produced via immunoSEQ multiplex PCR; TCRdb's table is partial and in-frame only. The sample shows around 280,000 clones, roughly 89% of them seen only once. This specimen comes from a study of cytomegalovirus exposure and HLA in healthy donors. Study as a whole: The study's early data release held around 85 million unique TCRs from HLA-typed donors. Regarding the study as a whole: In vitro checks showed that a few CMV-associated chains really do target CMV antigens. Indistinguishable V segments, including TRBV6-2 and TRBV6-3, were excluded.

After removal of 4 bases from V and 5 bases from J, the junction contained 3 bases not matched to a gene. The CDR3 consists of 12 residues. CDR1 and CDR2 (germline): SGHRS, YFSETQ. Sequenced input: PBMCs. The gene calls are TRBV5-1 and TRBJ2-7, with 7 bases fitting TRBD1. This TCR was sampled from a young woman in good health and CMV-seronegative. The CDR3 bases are TGCGCCAGCAGCCCGGACAGGAACGAGCAGTACTTC. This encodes CASSPDRNEQYF.